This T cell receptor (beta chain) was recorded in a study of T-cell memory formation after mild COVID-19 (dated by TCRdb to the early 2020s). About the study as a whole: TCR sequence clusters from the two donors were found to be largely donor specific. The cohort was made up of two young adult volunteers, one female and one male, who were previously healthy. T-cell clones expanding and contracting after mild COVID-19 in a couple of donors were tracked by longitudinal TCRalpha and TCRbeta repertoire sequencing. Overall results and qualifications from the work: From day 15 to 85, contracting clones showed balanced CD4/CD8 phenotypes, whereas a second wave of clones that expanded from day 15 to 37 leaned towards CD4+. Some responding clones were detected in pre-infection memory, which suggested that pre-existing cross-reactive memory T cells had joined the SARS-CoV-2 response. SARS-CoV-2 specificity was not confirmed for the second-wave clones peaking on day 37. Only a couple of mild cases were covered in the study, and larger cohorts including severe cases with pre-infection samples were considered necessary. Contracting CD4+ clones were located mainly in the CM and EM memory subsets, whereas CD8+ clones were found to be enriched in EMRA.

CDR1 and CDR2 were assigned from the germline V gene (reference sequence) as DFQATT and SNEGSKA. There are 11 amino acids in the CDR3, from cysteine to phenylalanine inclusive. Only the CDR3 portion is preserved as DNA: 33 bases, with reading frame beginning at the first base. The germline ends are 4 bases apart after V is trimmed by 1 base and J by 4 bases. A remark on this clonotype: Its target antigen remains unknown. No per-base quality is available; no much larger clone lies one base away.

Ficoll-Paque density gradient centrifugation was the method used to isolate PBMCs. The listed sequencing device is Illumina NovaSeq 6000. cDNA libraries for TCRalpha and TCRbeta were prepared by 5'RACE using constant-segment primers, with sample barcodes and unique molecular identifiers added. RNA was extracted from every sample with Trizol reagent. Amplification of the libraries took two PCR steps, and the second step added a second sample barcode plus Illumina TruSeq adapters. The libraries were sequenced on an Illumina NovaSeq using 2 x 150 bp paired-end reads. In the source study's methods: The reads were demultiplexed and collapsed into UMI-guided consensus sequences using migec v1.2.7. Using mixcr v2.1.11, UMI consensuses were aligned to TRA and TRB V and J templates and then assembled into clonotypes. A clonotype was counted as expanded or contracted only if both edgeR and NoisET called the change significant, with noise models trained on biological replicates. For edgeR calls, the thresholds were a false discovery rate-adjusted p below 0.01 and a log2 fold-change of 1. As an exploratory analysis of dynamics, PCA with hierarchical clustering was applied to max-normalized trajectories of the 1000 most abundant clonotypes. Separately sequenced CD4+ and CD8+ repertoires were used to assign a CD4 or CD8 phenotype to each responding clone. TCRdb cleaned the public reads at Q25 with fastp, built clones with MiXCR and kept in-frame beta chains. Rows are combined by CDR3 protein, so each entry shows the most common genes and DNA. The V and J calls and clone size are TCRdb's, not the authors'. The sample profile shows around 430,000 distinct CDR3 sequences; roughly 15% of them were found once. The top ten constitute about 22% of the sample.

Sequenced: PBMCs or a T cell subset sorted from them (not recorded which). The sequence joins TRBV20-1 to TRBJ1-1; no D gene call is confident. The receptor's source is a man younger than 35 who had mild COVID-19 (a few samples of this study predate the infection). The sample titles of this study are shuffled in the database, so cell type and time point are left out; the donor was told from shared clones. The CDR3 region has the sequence CSARVGTEAFF. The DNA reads TGCAGTGCTAGAGTGGGCACTGAAGCTTTCTTT.